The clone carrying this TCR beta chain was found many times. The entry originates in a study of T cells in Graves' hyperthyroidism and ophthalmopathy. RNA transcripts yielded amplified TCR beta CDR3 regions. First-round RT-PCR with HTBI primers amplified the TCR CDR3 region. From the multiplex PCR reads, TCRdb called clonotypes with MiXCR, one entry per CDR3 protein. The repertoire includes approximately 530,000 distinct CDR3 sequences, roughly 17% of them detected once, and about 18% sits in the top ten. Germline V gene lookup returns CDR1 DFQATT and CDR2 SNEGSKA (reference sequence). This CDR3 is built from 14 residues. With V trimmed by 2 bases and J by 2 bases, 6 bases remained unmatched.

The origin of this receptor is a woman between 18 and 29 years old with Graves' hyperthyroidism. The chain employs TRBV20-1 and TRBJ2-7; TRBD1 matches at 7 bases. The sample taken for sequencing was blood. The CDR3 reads CSARRQGVTYEQYF. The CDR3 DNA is TGCAGTGCTAGAAGACAGGGCGTTACCTACGAGCAGTACTTC.